These 30 T cell receptor beta chains came from one sample sequenced in a study of blood T cell repertoires in COVID-19. The assay was immunoSEQ multiplex PCR, and TCRdb's table has in-frame clones only and misses some. The sample includes approximately 150,000 clones, 80% to 85% seen only once; the top ten take approximately 10%. The sample consisted of peripheral blood. The receptors derive from a man in his sixties or seventies with active or convalescent COVID-19.

This clone was seen a few times. The chain links TRBV6-5 to TRBJ1-3; no firm D call. With 5 bases removed from V and 0 bases from J, the gap between germline ends came to 5 bases. The CDR3 spans 13 residues. CDR1 and CDR2 from the germline V gene are MNHEY and SVGAGI. CDR3 region: CASSLISGNTIYF. For the CDR3, the DNA is TGTGCCAGCAGTCTTATCTCTGGAAACACCATATATTTT.

This clone has just a few counts. V usage is TRBV19 and J usage is TRBJ1-5; D is unresolved. Germline V lookup: CDR1 LNHDA, CDR2 SQIVND (reference sequence). V dropped 5 bases and J dropped 6 bases, with 11 bases sitting between them. The CDR3 has 13 residues. As DNA, the CDR3 is TGTGCCAGTAGTGCTTGGGCCAGTCAGCCCCAGCATTTT. It encodes CASSAWASQPQHF.

V is TRBV5-1 and J is TRBJ2-7; D is ambiguous. Germline assignment: CDR1 SGHRS and CDR2 YFSETQ. The CDR3 contains 13 residues. Trimming removed 0 bases at V and 6 bases at J, with 10 bases between. The CDR3 nucleotides are TGCGCCAGCAGCTTGGCCTCAACAGCCGAGCAGTACTTC. Residues: CASSLASTAEQYF.

The chain employs TRBV9 and TRBJ1-1, with D possibly being TRBD1 (5 bases). Trimming stripped 4 bases from V and 0 bases from J, with 10 bases between. The CDR3 covers 14 residues. CDR1 and CDR2 (germline): SGDLS, YYNGEE. The CDR3 bases are TGTGCCAGCAGCTACGGACAATTGAACACTGAAGCTTTCTTT. Amino acids: CASSYGQLNTEAFF. The full variable domain, rest sourced from reference TRBV9 and TRBJ1-1, is DSGVTQTPKHLITATGQRVTLRCSPRSGDLSVYWYQQSLDQGLQFLIQYYNGEERAKGNILERFSAQQFPDLHSELNLSSLELGDSALYFCASSYGQLNTEAFFGQGTRLTVV.

This clone was observed a single time. The V and J genes are TRBV4-1 and TRBJ2-7; 8 bases fit TRBD2. The CDR3 covers 17 residues. Germline assignment: CDR1 MGHRA and CDR2 YSYEKL. The V gene end was trimmed by 1 base and the J gene end by 0 bases; junction bases not matched to a gene: 8. The CDR3 sequence is CASSQALGGAISYEQYF. The CDR3 DNA reads TGCGCCAGCAGCCAAGCCCTCGGGGGGGCCATCTCCTACGAGCAGTACTTC.

The J gene is TRBJ1-1, the V gene TRBV2; 11 nucleotides align to TRBD1. Germline V gene lookup returns CDR1 SNHLY and CDR2 FYNNEI. The CDR3 consists of 16 residues. The J segment lost 2 bases and the V segment lost 7 bases, leaving 9 bases of the junction unmatched. The chain's CDR3 is CASTPRTGGLNTEAFF. In DNA form, the CDR3 reads TGTGCCAGCACTCCTAGGACAGGGGGCCTCAACACTGAAGCTTTCTTT.

J is TRBJ2-5 and V is TRBV28, with 11 bases matching TRBD2. Germline V gives CDR1 MDHEN, CDR2 SYDVKM. The CDR3 spans 17 residues. The trim removed 1 base at V and 4 bases at J, leaving 8 bases unmatched. The CDR3 nucleotides are TGTGCCAGCAGTTTATCGGGTAGCGGGAGGGCGATAGAGACCCAGTACTTC. It codes for CASSLSGSGRAIETQYF.

The chain is built from TRBV6-2 or TRBV6-3 and TRBJ2-3; TRBD2 is a possible D gene (5 bases). Trimming took off 6 bases at V and 2 bases at J, with 18 bases between the two ends. CDR3 size: 16 residues. Germline V gives CDR1 MNHEY, CDR2 SVGEGT. CDR3 loop: CASSSISGGPTDTQYF. CDR3 DNA sequence: TGTGCCAGCAGCTCCATCAGCGGAGGACCCACAGATACGCAGTATTTT.

The chain joins TRBV18 to TRBJ2-7; 7 positions match TRBD1. CDR3 length: 14 amino acids. J lost 3 bases, V lost 5 bases, and 7 bases had no gene match. The germline V gene has CDR1 KGHSH and CDR2 LQKENI. Written as DNA, the CDR3 is TGTGCCAGCTCAACCTTCCGGGACAGCTACGAGCAGTACTTC. Translating it yields CASSTFRDSYEQYF. Full variable domain (rest looked up from reference TRBV18 and TRBJ2-7): NAGVMQNPRHLVRRRGQEARLRCSPMKGHSHVYWYRQLPEEGLKFMVYLQKENIIDESGMPKERFSAEFPKEGPSILRIQQVVRGDSAAYFCASSTFRDSYEQYFGPGTRLTVT.

The chain links TRBV6-6 to TRBJ2-3; D possibly corresponds to TRBD2 (5 bases). V was clipped by 3 bases and J by 0 bases, with 10 bases between them. Germline CDR1 is MNHNY and CDR2 is SVGAGI (reference sequence). The CDR3 runs to 15 residues. This chain's CDR3 is CASSYRGASTDTQYF. The CDR3 DNA sequence: TGTGCCAGCAGTTATCGGGGAGCTAGCACAGATACGCAGTATTTT.

The gene calls are TRBV3-1 (or the pseudogene TRBV3-2) and TRBJ1-2; 7 bases align to TRBD1. V shed 4 bases, J shed 7 bases, and the junction held 12 bases outside the gene matches. This CDR3 has 15 amino acids. Germline values: CDR1 LGHDT, CDR2 YNNKEL (reference sequence). The CDR3 region is CASSLGGPRNGGYTF. The DNA for the CDR3 is TGTGCCAGCAGCCTAGGGGGCCCACGAAACGGTGGCTACACCTTC.

CDR3 loop: CASSGGTNEKLFF. The CDR3 coding sequence is TGTGCCAGTAGTGGGGGGACTAATGAAAAACTGTTTTTT. The chain carries TRBV19 and TRBJ1-4, with D possibly TRBD1 on 5 matching bases. The CDR3 extends over 13 amino acids. The V end lost 5 bases, the J end lost 2 bases, and 6 bases lay between the germline ends. Germline lookup yields CDR1 LNHDA and CDR2 SQIVND (reference sequence).

The chain has TRBV5-1 and TRBJ1-1; 7 bases line up with TRBD1. V lost 2 bases, J lost 5 bases, and 9 bases stayed unmatched. The length of the CDR3 is 15 residues. The germline gives CDR1 SGHRS, CDR2 YFSETQ. The CDR3 sequence is CASSLLDRVSTEAFF. DNA of the CDR3: TGCGCCAGCAGCTTACTTGACAGGGTTTCGACTGAAGCTTTCTTT.

V gene TRBV5-1 combines with J gene TRBJ2-7, with 10 bases matching TRBD2. J gave up 3 bases and V 4 bases, and 7 bases lay outside the gene matches. This CDR3 has 15 amino acids. CDR1 and CDR2 from the germline V gene are SGHRS and YFSETQ. The CDR3: CASSPRAGGYYEQYF. CDR3 coding DNA: TGCGCCAGCAGCCCCCGAGCGGGAGGGTACTACGAGCAGTACTTC. Full variable domain (outside the CDR3, taken from reference TRBV5-1 and TRBJ2-7): KAGVTQTPRYLIKTRGQQVTLSCSPISGHRSVSWYQQTPGQGLQFLFEYFSETQRNKGNFPGRFSGRQFSNSRSEMNVSTLELGDSALYLCASSPRAGGYYEQYFGPGTRLTVT.

In its sample, this clone was seen once. The V and J genes are TRBV28 and TRBJ1-6; 8 bases match TRBD1. J was trimmed by 3 bases and V by 5 bases; bases with no gene match: 6. The germline V gene encodes CDR1 MDHEN and CDR2 SYDVKM. This CDR3 is 16 amino acids long. The CDR3 reads CASSLGQGIYNSPLHF. The CDR3 DNA follows: TGTGCCAGCAGTCTCGGACAGGGTATCTATAATTCACCCCTCCACTTT.

The rearrangement uses TRBV2 and TRBJ2-7; D is possibly TRBD1 (7 bases). Germline loops: CDR1 SNHLY, CDR2 FYNNEI. V was trimmed by 8 bases and J by 2 bases, leaving 13 bases between them. CDR3 size: 13 residues. The CDR3 DNA reads as TGTGCCAGCGGCGGGACAGCGACCTACGAGCAGTACTTC. Translating gives CASGGTATYEQYF.

The chain is built from TRBV5-8 and TRBJ2-2; 11 nucleotides match TRBD1. The CDR3 has 15 residues. V shed 4 bases, J shed 6 bases, and the junction held 5 bases outside the gene matches. CDR1 SGHTS and CDR2 YDEGEE come from the germline V gene. In DNA form, the CDR3 reads TGTGCCAGCAGCGAGGACAGGGGGCTCCCCGGGGAGCTGTTTTTT. Amino acids: CASSEDRGLPGELFF.

The chain recombines TRBV5-1 with TRBJ2-5; perhaps TRBD2 as D (6 bases). The V and J ends lost 5 bases and 0 bases respectively, with 20 bases between them. Germline V CDR1 and CDR2: SGHRS, YFSETQ. The CDR3 is made up of 17 amino acids. Here the CDR3 DNA reads TGCGCCAGCAGAGAGGGGTTGGGCGGGGAGTACCAAGAGACCCAGTACTTC. It is translated as CASREGLGGEYQETQYF.

The V call is TRBV7-9, the J call TRBJ2-7, with 10 bases that match TRBD2. Germline assignment: CDR1 SEHNR and CDR2 FQNEAQ (reference sequence). V was pared by 4 bases and J by 3 bases, with 3 bases of the junction left unmatched. The CDR3 contains 14 residues. CDR3 nucleotides: TGTGCCAGCAGCTCCGGACTAGCGGACTACGAGCAGTACTTC. Its protein is CASSSGLADYEQYF.

This chain links TRBV5-1 with TRBJ1-4; unclear D gene. This CDR3 comprises 15 residues. Trimming removed 2 bases at V and 5 bases at J, with 13 bases between. Per the germline V gene, CDR1 is SGHRS and CDR2 is YFSETQ. The chain's CDR3 is CASSFEGSLNEKLFF. The CDR3 DNA follows: TGCGCCAGCAGCTTCGAAGGGAGCTTGAATGAAAAACTGTTTTTT. Full variable domain (outside the CDR3, taken from reference TRBV5-1 and TRBJ1-4): KAGVTQTPRYLIKTRGQQVTLSCSPISGHRSVSWYQQTPGQGLQFLFEYFSETQRNKGNFPGRFSGRQFSNSRSEMNVSTLELGDSALYLCASSFEGSLNEKLFFGSGTQLSVL.

The V call is TRBV4-3, the J call TRBJ1-2; TRBD1 aligns across 8 bases. V shed 3 bases, J shed 1 base, and the junction held 10 bases outside the gene matches. CDR1 is LGHNA and CDR2 is YSLEER in the germline V gene. This CDR3 spans 17 amino acids. Written as DNA, the CDR3 is TGCGCCAGCAGCCAGGGATCGCGGACAGGGCGTAACTATGGCTACACCTTC. It encodes CASSQGSRTGRNYGYTF.

The chain combines TRBV13 with TRBJ2-7; 9 nucleotides agree with TRBD2. The germline V gene encodes CDR1 PRHDT and CDR2 FYEKMQ (reference sequence). This CDR3 has 20 residues. Unmatched junction bases numbered 21, after V lost 5 bases and J lost 1 base. CDR3 DNA sequence: TGTGCCAGCAGCGCACTCGACAGAAGGGGCCGACTAGCGGATTCCTACGAGCAGTACTTC. It specifies CASSALDRRGRLADSYEQYF.

V usage is TRBV18 and J usage is TRBJ1-1; unclear D gene. This CDR3 is built from 15 residues. The germline V and J ends were trimmed by 4 bases and 2 bases, with 14 bases remaining between them. CDR1 and CDR2 from the germline V gene are KGHSH and LQKENI. The CDR3 sequence is CASSLLIPPNTEAFF. The CDR3 nucleotides read TGTGCCAGCTCACTTCTAATACCTCCAAACACTGAAGCTTTCTTT.

This clone was seen repeatedly, ten times or more. The chain uses TRBV7-9 and TRBJ1-1; the D gene is possibly TRBD1 (6 bases). The germline V and J ends were trimmed by 4 bases and 11 bases, with 17 bases remaining between them. CDR3 size: 13 residues. The V gene's germline CDR1 is SEHNR and CDR2 FQNEAQ (reference sequence). CDR3 DNA sequence: TGTGCCAGCAGCTATGGGGGCCGCATGAGGGCTTTCTTT. Residues: CASSYGGRMRAFF.

This rearrangement joins TRBV7-2 to TRBJ2-7; D is possibly TRBD1 (6 bases). The CDR3 loop spans 17 amino acids. The germline gives CDR1 SGHTA, CDR2 FQGNSA. V gave up 5 bases and J gave up 0 bases, with 20 bases separating them. This CDR3 is CASSPGFGQRLSYEQYF. The CDR3, as DNA: TGTGCCAGCAGCCCCGGTTTTGGACAGCGCCTCTCCTACGAGCAGTACTTC.

This chain uses TRBV5-1 with TRBJ2-1; a possible D gene is TRBD2 (5 bases). Germline-derived CDR1 and CDR2 are SGHRS and YFSETQ. Trimming shortened V by 0 bases and J by 6 bases, and 16 bases separated the two germline ends. CDR3 length: 16 residues. The CDR3 DNA reads TGCGCCAGCAGCTTGGTGGCCAGCCTAGCTCTCAATGAGCAGTTCTTC. As protein: CASSLVASLALNEQFF. Complete variable domain (other parts from reference TRBV5-1 and TRBJ2-1): KAGVTQTPRYLIKTRGQQVTLSCSPISGHRSVSWYQQTPGQGLQFLFEYFSETQRNKGNFPGRFSGRQFSNSRSEMNVSTLELGDSALYLCASSLVASLALNEQFFGPGTRLTVL.

The V and J genes are TRBV15 and TRBJ1-1; D is uncertain. The CDR3 runs to 16 residues. The germline V gene has CDR1 LNHNV and CDR2 YYDKDF (reference sequence). Trimming cost V 5 bases and J 0 bases, with 16 bases left between them. The chain's CDR3 is CATSGGPSSMNTEAFF. The CDR3 DNA reads as TGTGCCACCAGCGGAGGGCCCTCCTCAATGAACACTGAAGCTTTCTTT. Full variable domain (missing parts from reference TRBV15 and TRBJ1-1): DAMVIQNPRYQVTQFGKPVTLSCSQTLNHNVMYWYQQKSSQAPKLLFHYYDKDFNNEADTPDNFQSRRPNTSFCFLDIRSPGLGDTAMYLCATSGGPSSMNTEAFFGQGTRLTVV.

The chain carries TRBV2 and TRBJ2-7; 8 nucleotides match TRBD1. Trimming at V came to 4 bases and at J to 9 bases, leaving 14 bases not matched to a gene. The CDR3 length is 15 residues. Per germline, CDR1 SNHLY and CDR2 FYNNEI. As DNA, the CDR3 is TGTGCCAGCAGTGTCCCGGACAGGGTTTTATTAGGGCAGTACTTC. This encodes CASSVPDRVLLGQYF.

This rearrangement joins TRBV6-2 or TRBV6-3 to TRBJ2-7, with 12 bases fitting TRBD1. The J segment lost 0 bases and the V segment lost 6 bases, leaving 15 bases of the junction unmatched. The CDR3 runs 19 residues. Germline V gives CDR1 MNHEY, CDR2 SVGEGT. The CDR3 protein is CASSSIPGQGAKISYEQYF. As DNA, the CDR3 is TGTGCCAGCAGCTCCATTCCGGGACAGGGGGCGAAAATCTCCTACGAGCAGTACTTC.

The chain employs TRBV7-9 and TRBJ2-7; TRBD2 agrees at 9 bases. V was clipped by 4 bases and J by 1 base; unmatched bases: 8. The CDR3 spans 16 residues. The V gene's germline CDR1 is SEHNR and CDR2 FQNEAQ (reference sequence). CDR3 bases: TGTGCCAGCAGCTCGCTTGGTAGCGGGAGTTCCTACGAGCAGTACTTC. As protein: CASSSLGSGSSYEQYF.